The 20 T cell receptor beta chains below come from one sample, sequenced in a study of blood T cell repertoires in COVID-19. Clones were read by immunoSEQ multiplex PCR, and TCRdb kept only the in-frame ones, dropping some. The table lists about 190,000 clones, around 85% of them singletons, with over 10% in the top ten. Sequencing was performed on peripheral blood. Receptors originate from a woman aged 50 to 60 with acute or convalescent COVID-19.

The chain employs TRBV6-5 and TRBJ2-7, with a tentative D call TRBD1 (5 bases). The CDR3 runs to 13 residues. CDR1 is MNHEY, CDR2 SVGAGI, per germline. Trimming left V 7 bases short and J 1 base short, with 11 bases between. The chain's CDR3 is CASKQAPSYEQYF. The CDR3 DNA is TGTGCCAGCAAACAGGCTCCTTCCTACGAGCAGTACTTC.

The chain combines TRBV3-1 (or the pseudogene TRBV3-2) with TRBJ2-7, with TRBD2 identical over 8 bases. V lost 0 bases to trimming and J lost 1 base; unmatched junction nucleotides: 5. The CDR3 covers 16 residues. From germline, CDR1 is LGHDT and CDR2 YNNKEL (reference sequence). The CDR3 DNA is TGTGCCAGCAGCCAAGATCGAGCGGGAGCGTCCTACGAGCAGTACTTC. It specifies CASSQDRAGASYEQYF.

This clone occurred once. This chain uses TRBV13 with TRBJ2-6, with 7 bases matching TRBD1. This CDR3 contains 16 residues. The ends lost 3 bases at V and 2 bases at J; junction bases unmatched: 4. CDR1 and CDR2 (germline): PRHDT, FYEKMQ (reference sequence). The CDR3 coding sequence is TGTGCCAGCAGCTTTGATCAGGGGGCTGGGGCCAACGTCCTGACTTTC. This sequence encodes CASSFDQGAGANVLTF. Full variable domain (outside the CDR3, taken from reference TRBV13 and TRBJ2-6): AAGVIQSPRHLIKEKRETATLKCYPIPRHDTVYWYQQGPGQDPQFLISFYEKMQSDKGSIPDRFSAQQFSDYHSELNMSSLELGDSALYFCASSFDQGAGANVLTFGAGSRLTVL.

The chain is built from TRBV7-2 and TRBJ2-1; TRBD1 agrees at 9 bases. There are 15 residues in the CDR3. V trimming: 5 bases; J trimming: 8 bases; junction bases outside the gene matches: 10. Germline CDR1 and CDR2: SGHTA and FQGNSA. The DNA for the CDR3 is TGTGCCAGCAGCGTGACGGGACAGGGCATTGATGAGCAGTTCTTC. Translating gives CASSVTGQGIDEQFF.

This chain links TRBV18 with TRBJ2-1; 10 bases line up with TRBD2. This CDR3 is built from 16 residues. With 3 bases clipped from V and 2 bases from J, the junction kept 4 bases outside the gene matches. CDR1 is KGHSH, CDR2 LQKENI, per germline. The CDR3 nucleotides are TGTGCCAGCTCACCCACCCTAGCGGGAGCCTACAATGAGCAGTTCTTC. Encoded protein: CASSPTLAGAYNEQFF.

The chain uses TRBV10-3 and TRBJ2-7; no firm D call. This CDR3 comprises 12 residues. V lost 5 bases, J lost 3 bases, and 8 bases lay in between. Germline CDR1 reads ENHRY; CDR2 reads SYGVKD. The CDR3 loop reads CAISIHNYEQYF. In DNA, the CDR3 is TGTGCCATCAGTATACATAACTACGAGCAGTACTTC.

V usage is TRBV24-1 and J usage is TRBJ1-2; D uncertain. Germline V gene sequence: CDR1 KGHDR, CDR2 SFDVKD. This CDR3 contains 15 residues. V lost 3 bases to trimming and J lost 2 bases, with 12 bases between them. CDR3 sequence (DNA): TGTGCCACCAGTGATGCCTACGACGGGAACTATGGCTACACCTTC. Translating it yields CATSDAYDGNYGYTF.

V is TRBV4-3 and J is TRBJ1-5, with a weak D call TRBD1 (6 bases). The CDR3 consists of 15 residues. Germline CDR1 reads LGHNA; CDR2 reads YSLEER. The germline V and J ends were trimmed by 1 base and 7 bases, with 14 bases remaining between them. The CDR3 here is CASSQGRTGRQPQHF. The CDR3 nucleotides read TGCGCCAGCAGCCAAGGGCGAACAGGGCGACAGCCCCAGCATTTT.

The chain is built from TRBV27 and TRBJ2-1, with 13 bases that match TRBD2. CDR3 length: 20 amino acids. Germline values: CDR1 MNHEY, CDR2 SMNVEV (reference sequence). The J segment lost 10 bases and the V segment lost 7 bases, leaving 25 bases of the junction unmatched. DNA for the CDR3: TGTGCCAGCACCCCGAGGGCAGTCGGACTAGCGGGAGATCGGGTAAGGGAGCAGTTCTTC. Amino acid sequence: CASTPRAVGLAGDRVREQFF.

The chain combines TRBV5-5 with TRBJ2-3; D possibly corresponds to TRBD1 (6 bases). V dropped 6 bases and J dropped 3 bases, with 29 bases sitting between them. Per the germline V gene, CDR1 is SGHKS and CDR2 is YYEKEE (reference sequence). This CDR3 spans 19 amino acids. The CDR3: CASNFLPGQNSGRTDTQYF. The DNA for the CDR3 is TGTGCCAGCAACTTCCTACCGGGACAAAATTCGGGTAGGACAGATACGCAGTATTTT.

This clone was observed once. The V and J genes are TRBV27 and TRBJ1-1; possibly TRBD1 for D (5 bases). The CDR3 consists of 15 residues. Trimming removed 5 bases at V and 7 bases at J, with 20 bases between. Germline-derived CDR1 and CDR2 are MNHEY and SMNVEV (reference sequence). CDR3 residues: CASSQVAGGGDEAFF. The CDR3 DNA is TGTGCCAGCAGTCAAGTCGCGGGAGGAGGGGATGAAGCTTTCTTT.

This clone has a single count. The chain joins TRBV24-1 to TRBJ2-2; D may be TRBD1 (5 bases). V shed 3 bases and J shed 7 bases, with 8 bases lying between them. Per the germline V gene, CDR1 is KGHDR and CDR2 is SFDVKD. The CDR3 totals 13 residues. CDR3 in DNA: TGTGCCACCAGTGATCGCAGGGTCGGGGAGCTGTTTTTT. Amino acid sequence: CATSDRRVGELFF.

This chain connects TRBV19 to TRBJ1-3; D remains ambiguous. The CDR3 runs to 14 residues. The germline V gene encodes CDR1 LNHDA and CDR2 SQIVND (reference sequence). V was clipped by 6 bases and J by 0 bases, with 9 bases between them. As DNA, the CDR3 is TGTGCCAGTAGATCGGGTGCCTCTGGAAACACCATATATTTT. This sequence encodes CASRSGASGNTIYF.

The rearrangement uses TRBV28 and TRBJ1-2, with D possibly being TRBD1 (5 bases). The CDR3 length is 14 residues. V was clipped by 7 bases and J by 4 bases, with 16 bases between them. In germline, CDR1 is MDHEN, CDR2 SYDVKM. The CDR3 DNA sequence: TGTGCCAGCAAGGAGGGGCCAAAGGTCTATGGCTACACCTTC. Its protein is CASKEGPKVYGYTF.

The gene calls are TRBV28 and TRBJ2-3; 11 nucleotides agree with TRBD1. The germline V gene has CDR1 MDHEN and CDR2 SYDVKM. V dropped 10 bases and J dropped 4; count of bases not matched to a gene: 13. CDR3 length equals 16 residues. CDR3 residues: CATQPGDRGTPDTQYF. In nucleotides, the CDR3 is TGTGCCACCCAACCTGGGGACAGGGGGACCCCAGATACGCAGTATTTT.

This clone appeared once. The chain carries TRBV6-5 and TRBJ2-7; TRBD1 agrees at 7 bases. J was trimmed by 3 bases and V by 4 bases; bases with no gene match: 6. CDR3 length: 14 residues. From germline, CDR1 is MNHEY and CDR2 SVGAGI. The CDR3 here is CASSSRTGGYEQYF. The CDR3 DNA reads TGTGCCAGCAGTTCCAGGACAGGAGGCTACGAGCAGTACTTC.

The J gene is TRBJ2-5, the V gene TRBV25-1, with 8 bases that match TRBD2. The length of the CDR3 is 16 residues. Unmatched junction bases numbered 10, after V lost 5 bases and J lost 2 bases. CDR1 and CDR2 from the germline V gene are MGHDK and SYGVNS. The CDR3 region is CASSLRTSSNQETQYF. CDR3 in DNA: TGTGCCAGCAGTCTACGGACTAGCAGCAATCAAGAGACCCAGTACTTC.

The gene calls are TRBV3-1 (or the pseudogene TRBV3-2) and TRBJ2-1, with D tentatively TRBD1 (5 bases). Trimming stripped 4 bases from V and 5 bases from J, with 21 bases between. The CDR3 runs 17 residues. The germline V gene has CDR1 LGHDT and CDR2 YNNKEL (reference sequence). As DNA, the CDR3 is TGTGCCAGCAGCCCCCTAACGATTAGAAGGGGCGACAATGAGCAGTTCTTC. Protein sequence: CASSPLTIRRGDNEQFF.

The chain is built from TRBV30 and TRBJ2-3; the match to TRBD1 covers 10 bases. CDR1 and CDR2 from the germline V gene are GTSNPN and SVGIG (reference sequence). There are 16 residues in the CDR3. With V trimmed by 0 bases and J by 1 base, 4 bases remained unmatched. The CDR3 DNA reads TGTGCCTGGAGTGTACGGACAGGGGGAGGCACAGATACGCAGTATTTT. Protein sequence: CAWSVRTGGGTDTQYF.

This chain uses TRBV18 with TRBJ1-6; possible D gene TRBD1, 6 bases. Trimming removed 5 bases at V and 11 bases at J, with 13 bases between. This CDR3 comprises 13 residues. Germline V gene lookup returns CDR1 KGHSH and CDR2 LQKENI. CDR3 sequence: CASSDGQKAPLHF. In nucleotides, the CDR3 is TGTGCCAGCTCAGATGGACAGAAAGCACCCCTCCACTTT.